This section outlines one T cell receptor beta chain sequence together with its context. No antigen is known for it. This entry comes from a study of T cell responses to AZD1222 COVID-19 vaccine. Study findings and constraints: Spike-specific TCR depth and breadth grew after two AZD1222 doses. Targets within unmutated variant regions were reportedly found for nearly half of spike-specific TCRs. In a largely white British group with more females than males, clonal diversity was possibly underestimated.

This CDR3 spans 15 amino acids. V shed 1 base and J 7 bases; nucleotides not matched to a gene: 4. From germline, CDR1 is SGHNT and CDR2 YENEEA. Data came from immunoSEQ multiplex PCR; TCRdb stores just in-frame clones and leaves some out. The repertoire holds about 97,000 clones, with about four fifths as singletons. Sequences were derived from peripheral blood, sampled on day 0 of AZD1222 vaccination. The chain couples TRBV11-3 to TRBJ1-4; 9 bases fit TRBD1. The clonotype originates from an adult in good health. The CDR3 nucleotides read TGTGCCAGCAGCTTAGGGGGACAGGGTTTTGAAAAACTGTTTTTT. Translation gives CASSLGGQGFEKLFF.